This T cell receptor beta chain was documented in a study of T-cell memory formation after mild COVID-19. Employing constant-segment primers, 5'RACE generated TCR alpha and TCR beta cDNA libraries bearing sample barcodes and UMIs. TCRdb independently ran MiXCR on the 5' RACE reads; one entry per CDR3 protein. The sample has 350,000 to 450,000 distinct CDR3 sequences; roughly 26% are singletons. V trimming: 1 base; J trimming: 4 bases; junction bases outside the gene matches: 6. This CDR3 contains 15 residues. Germline CDR1 and CDR2: LNHNV and YYDKDF (reference sequence). Study observations and caveats: Largely, contracting CD4+ clones fell within CM and EM, and contracting CD8+ clones within EMRA. Day 15 to 85 contractors were CD4/CD8 balanced; later expanders leaned CD4+. There were some responding clones in pre-infection memory, which suggested that cross-reactive memory had joined.

This clonotype showed up just a few times. The antigen is not known. The chain employs TRBV15 and TRBJ1-1; 7 bases map to TRBD1. The receptor's source is an adult woman who had mild COVID-19 (a few samples of this study predate the infection). Cell type and time point are not known. Sample: PBMCs or a T cell subset sorted from them (not recorded which). CDR3 coding DNA: TGTGCCACCAGCAGAGTCCTGACAGGGCCCACTGAAGCTTTCTTT. Amino acid sequence: CATSRVLTGPTEAFF.